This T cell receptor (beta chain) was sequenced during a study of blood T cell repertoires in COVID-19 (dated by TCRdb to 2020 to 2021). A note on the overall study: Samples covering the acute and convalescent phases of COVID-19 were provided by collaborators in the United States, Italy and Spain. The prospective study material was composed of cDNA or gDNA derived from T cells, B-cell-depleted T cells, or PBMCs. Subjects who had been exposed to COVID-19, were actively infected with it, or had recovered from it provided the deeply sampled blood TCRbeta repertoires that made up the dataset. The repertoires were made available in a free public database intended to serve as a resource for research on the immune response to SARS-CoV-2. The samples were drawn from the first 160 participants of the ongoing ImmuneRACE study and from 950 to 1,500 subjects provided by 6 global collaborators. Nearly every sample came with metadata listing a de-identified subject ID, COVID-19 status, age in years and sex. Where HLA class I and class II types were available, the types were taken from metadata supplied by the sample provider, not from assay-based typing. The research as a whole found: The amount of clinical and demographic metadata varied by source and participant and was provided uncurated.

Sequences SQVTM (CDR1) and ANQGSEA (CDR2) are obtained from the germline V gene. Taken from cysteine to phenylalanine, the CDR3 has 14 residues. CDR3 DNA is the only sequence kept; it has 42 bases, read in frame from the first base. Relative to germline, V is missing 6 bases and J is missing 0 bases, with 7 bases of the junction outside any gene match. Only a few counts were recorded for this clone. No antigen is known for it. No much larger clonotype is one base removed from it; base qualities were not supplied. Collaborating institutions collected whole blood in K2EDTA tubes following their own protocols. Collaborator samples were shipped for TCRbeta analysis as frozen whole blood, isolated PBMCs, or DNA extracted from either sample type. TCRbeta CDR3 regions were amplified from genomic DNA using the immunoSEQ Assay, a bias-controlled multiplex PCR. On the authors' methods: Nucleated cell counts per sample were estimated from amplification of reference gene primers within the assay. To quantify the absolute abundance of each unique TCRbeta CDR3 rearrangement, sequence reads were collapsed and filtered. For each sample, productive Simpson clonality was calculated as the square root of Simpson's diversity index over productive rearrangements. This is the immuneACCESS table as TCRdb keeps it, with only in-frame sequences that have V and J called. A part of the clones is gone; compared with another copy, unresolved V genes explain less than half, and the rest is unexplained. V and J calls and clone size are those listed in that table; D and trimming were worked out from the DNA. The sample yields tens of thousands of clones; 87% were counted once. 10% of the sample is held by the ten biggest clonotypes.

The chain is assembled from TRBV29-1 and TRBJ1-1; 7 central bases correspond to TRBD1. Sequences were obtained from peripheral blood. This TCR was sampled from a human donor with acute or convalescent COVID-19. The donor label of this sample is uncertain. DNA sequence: TGCAGCGTCGTGGTGGACAGGCTGAACACTGAAGCTTTCTTT. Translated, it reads CSVVVDRLNTEAFF.